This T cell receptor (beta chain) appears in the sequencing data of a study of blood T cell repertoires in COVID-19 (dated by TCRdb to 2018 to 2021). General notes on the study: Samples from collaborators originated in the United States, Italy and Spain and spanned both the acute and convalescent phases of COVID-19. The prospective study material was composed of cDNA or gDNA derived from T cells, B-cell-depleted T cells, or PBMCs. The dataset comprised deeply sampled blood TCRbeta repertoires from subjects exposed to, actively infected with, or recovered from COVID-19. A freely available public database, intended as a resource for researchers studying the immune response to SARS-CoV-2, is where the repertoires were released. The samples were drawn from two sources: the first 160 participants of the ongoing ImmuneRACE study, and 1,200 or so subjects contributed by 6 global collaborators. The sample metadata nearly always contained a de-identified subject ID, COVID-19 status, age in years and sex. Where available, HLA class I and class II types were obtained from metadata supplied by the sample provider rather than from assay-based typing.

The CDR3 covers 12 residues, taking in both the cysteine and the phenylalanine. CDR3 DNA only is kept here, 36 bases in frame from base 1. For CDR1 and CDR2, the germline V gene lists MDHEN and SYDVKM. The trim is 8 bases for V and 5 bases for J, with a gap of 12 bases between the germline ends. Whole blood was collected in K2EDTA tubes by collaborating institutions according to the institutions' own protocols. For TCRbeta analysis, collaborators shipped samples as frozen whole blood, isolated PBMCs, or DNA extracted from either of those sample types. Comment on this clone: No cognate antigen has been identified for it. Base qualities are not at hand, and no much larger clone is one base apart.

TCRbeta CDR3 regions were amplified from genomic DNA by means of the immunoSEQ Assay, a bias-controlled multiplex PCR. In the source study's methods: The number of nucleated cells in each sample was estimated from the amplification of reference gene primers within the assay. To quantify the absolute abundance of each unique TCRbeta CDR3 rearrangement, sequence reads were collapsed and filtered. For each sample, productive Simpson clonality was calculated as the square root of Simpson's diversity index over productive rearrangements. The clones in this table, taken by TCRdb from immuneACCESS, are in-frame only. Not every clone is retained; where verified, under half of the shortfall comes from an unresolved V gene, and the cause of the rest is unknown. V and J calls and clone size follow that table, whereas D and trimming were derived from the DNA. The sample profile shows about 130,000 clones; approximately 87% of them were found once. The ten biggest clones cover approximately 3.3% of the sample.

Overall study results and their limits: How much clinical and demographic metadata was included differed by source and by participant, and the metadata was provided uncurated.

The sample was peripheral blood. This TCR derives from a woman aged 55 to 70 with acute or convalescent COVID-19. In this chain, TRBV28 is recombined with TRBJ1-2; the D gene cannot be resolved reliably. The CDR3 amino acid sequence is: CASFLNGYGYTF. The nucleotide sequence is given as TGTGCCAGCTTTTTAAACGGGTATGGCTACACCTTC.